These T cell receptor beta chains were read from a single sample in a study of T cells in Graves' hyperthyroidism and ophthalmopathy. MiXCR, run by TCRdb on the multiplex PCR reads, gives a single entry per CDR3 protein. The table includes 400,000 to 450,000 distinct CDR3 sequences, over 12% detected once. Sequencing input: blood. These TCRs come from a man between 18 and 29 years old with Graves' ophthalmopathy. The CDR3 runs from the conserved cysteine through the conserved F or W. The D gene is left open where the match is weak. Part of the rows lack a size; the others show once, few, many or a class for expanded clones.

TRBV30	few	-	TRBJ1-3	TGTGCCTGGAGTCCTGGAAACACCATATATTTT	CAWSPGNTIYF
TRBV5-1	many	-	TRBJ1-5	TGCGCCAGCAGCCATAAAAGGAACTCTAGCAATCAGCCCCAGCATTTT	CASSHKRNSSNQPQHF
TRBV5-6	many	TRBD1	TRBJ2-3	TGTGCCAGCAGCGGACAGGGGGACCCAGATACGCAGTATTTT	CASSGQGDPDTQYF
TRBV19	-	-	TRBJ1-2	TGTGCCAGTAGCCCGAAAGCTAACTATGGCTACACCTTC	CASSPKANYGYTF
TRBV6-1	many	-	TRBJ1-6	TGTGCCAGCAGTGCACGGGACCTAAATTCACCCCTCCACTTT	CASSARDLNSPLHF
TRBV12-3/TRBV12-4	many	TRBD1	TRBJ1-1	TGTGCCTCGATTATGACAGGGGTGAACACTGAAGCTTTCTTT	CASIMTGVNTEAFF
TRBV15	many	-	TRBJ1-2	TGTGCCACCAGCAAGGAAGACAGGCCCCACGGCTACACCTTC	CATSKEDRPHGYTF
TRBV24-1	few	TRBD1	TRBJ1-2	TGTGCCACCAGTGGTCGGGGACAGCCTTTTAACTATGGCTACACCTTC	CATSGRGQPFNYGYTF
TRBV20-1	many	TRBD1	TRBJ2-7	TGCAGTGCTAGAGATTCGAGCAGGGGGCCCTACGAGCAGTACTTC	CSARDSSRGPYEQYF
TRBV4-2	-	TRBD1	TRBJ1-4	TGTACCAGCAGCCCGCCGGACAGGGAGCGTGAAAAACTGTTTTTT	CTSSPPDREREKLFF
TRBV5-1	-	-	TRBJ1-2	TGCGCCAGCAGCTTGGTCCAGGCCGACTATGGCTACACCTTC	CASSLVQADYGYTF
TRBV5-1	many	TRBD2	TRBJ2-1	TGCGCCAGTACGAGGTGGCTAGCGGACCCCAATGAGCAGTTCTTC	CASTRWLADPNEQFF
TRBV20-1	many	TRBD1	TRBJ2-7	TGCAGTGCTAGGAGGACGGGACAGTACGAGCAGTACTTC	CSARRTGQYEQYF
TRBV5-6	many	TRBD1	TRBJ1-2	TGTGCCAGCAGCCTCCGGGACAGGAGCTATGGCTACACCTTC	CASSLRDRSYGYTF
TRBV20-1	many	-	TRBJ2-7	TGCAGTGCTAGAGACAGGGGTCCCTACGAGCAGTACTTC	CSARDRGPYEQYF
TRBV12-3/TRBV12-4	many	TRBD2	TRBJ2-1	TGTGCCAGCAGTTTAGTGCTAGCGGGAGGTTATGAGCAGTTCTTC	CASSLVLAGGYEQFF
TRBV12-3/TRBV12-4	-	-	TRBJ2-2	-	CASSSSRAGVTGELFF
TRBV7-9	many	TRBD1	TRBJ1-4	TGTGCCAGCAGCTCGGACAGGGGAGGAGAAAAACTGTTTTTT	CASSSDRGGEKLFF
TRBV9	many	-	TRBJ1-2	TGTGCCAGCAGTTCCGGGCCCGGCTATGATGGCTACACCTTC	CASSSGPGYDGYTF
TRBV19	-	-	TRBJ2-7	TGTGCCAGTAAGGGTACCTACGAGCAGTACTTC	CASKGTYEQYF
TRBV11-2	many	TRBD2	TRBJ2-7	TGTGCCAGCAGCTTCTACGGACTAGGTTCCTACGAGCAGTACTTC	CASSFYGLGSYEQYF
TRBV11-2	many	-	TRBJ2-1	TGTGCCAGCAGCTTAGATGCCGGGGGTATCTCCTACAATGAGCAGTTCTTC	CASSLDAGGISYNEQFF
TRBV7-8	many	TRBD2	TRBJ2-7	TGTGCCAGCAGCTCCCTCCTAGACCTGACTAGCGGGAGGTACGAGCAGTACTTC	CASSSLLDLTSGRYEQYF
TRBV10-3	many	TRBD1	TRBJ1-1	TGTGCCATCAGTGAGTCTACAGGGGACGCTTTCTTT	CAISESTGDAFF
TRBV6-5	few	-	TRBJ1-1	TGTGCCAGCAGTTACCAGGCTAACACTGAAGCTTTCTTT	CASSYQANTEAFF
TRBV20-1	many	TRBD1	TRBJ2-5	TGCAGTGCTAGCAGGCAGGGGGCAGGAGAGACCCAGTACTTC	CSASRQGAGETQYF
TRBV7-9	many	TRBD2	TRBJ2-1	TGTGCCAGCAGCTTGGGACTAGCGGGTGGGGGGGCTACCTACAATGAGCAGTTCTTC	CASSLGLAGGGATYNEQFF
TRBV28	many	-	TRBJ1-2	TGTGCCAGCAGTACCACAGGACTACCTGGAGCTAACTATGGCTACACCTTC	CASSTTGLPGANYGYTF
TRBV10-1	many	TRBD1	TRBJ1-1	TGCGCCAGCAGTGAGGGCAGGGGGCAGAACACTGAAGCTTTCTTT	CASSEGRGQNTEAFF
TRBV30	many	-	TRBJ1-2	TGTGCCTGGAACGTATACTATGGCTACACCTTC	CAWNVYYGYTF
TRBV30	many	-	TRBJ2-3	TGTGCCTGGAGTGTAGGTCTGGGGAGGTCAGATACGCAGTATTTT	CAWSVGLGRSDTQYF
TRBV20-1	many	TRBD2	TRBJ2-2	TGCAGTGCCTCGGGACTAGCGGGACCAAACGCGAACACCGGGGAGCTGTTTTTT	CSASGLAGPNANTGELFF
TRBV20-1	many	-	TRBJ2-3	TGCAGTGCTGCCCCTTTCGCCGGGGGCACAGATACGCAGTATTTT	CSAAPFAGGTDTQYF
TRBV28	many	TRBD2	TRBJ2-2	TGTGCCAGCAGTTTAGCGGGAGGGCTGGTTACCGGGGAGCTGTTTTTT	CASSLAGGLVTGELFF
TRBV6-1	few	TRBD2	TRBJ2-5	TGTGCCAGCCGGACTAGCTTACAAGAGACCCAGTACTTC	CASRTSLQETQYF
TRBV12-3/TRBV12-4	many	TRBD1	TRBJ2-7	TGTGCCAGCAGTCCCGGGACAGGGTGGTACGAGCAGTACTTC	CASSPGTGWYEQYF
TRBV6-5	-	-	TRBJ2-3	TGTGCCAGCAGTTATTTCGATACGCAGTATTTT	CASSYFDTQYF
TRBV12-3/TRBV12-4	few	TRBD1	TRBJ2-7	TGTGCCAGCAGCAGGACAGGGGGTAGGTACGAGCAGTACTTC	CASSRTGGRYEQYF
TRBV4-1	-	-	TRBJ2-7	TGCGCCAGCAGCCAAGCCGCCGGTTACGAGCAGTACTTC	CASSQAAGYEQYF
TRBV20-1	many	-	TRBJ2-2	TGCAGTGCAAACGAGGACGATGGAGGGGAGCTGTTTTTT	CSANEDDGGELFF
TRBV30	-	TRBD1	TRBJ2-7	TGTGCCGGAAGGGACAGCGACTATGACGAGCAGTACTTC	CAGRDSDYDEQYF
TRBV5-1	many	TRBD1	TRBJ1-1	TGCGCCAGCAGCAACAGGGGCGAGGGGTCTGAAGCTTTCTTT	CASSNRGEGSEAFF